This T cell receptor (beta chain) stems from a study of Graves' ophthalmopathy and Graves' hyperthyroidism. Broader study findings: The majority of expanded thyroid clonotypes above 0.001 frequency also occurred in blood.

RNA transcripts provided the template for amplifying TCR beta CDR3 regions. HTBI primers primed a first-round RT-PCR, and a second-round multiplex PCR followed. TCRdb reprocessed the multiplex PCR reads via MiXCR and lists one record per CDR3 protein. The table has 680,000 or so distinct CDR3 sequences, about 24% seen once; the top ten hold approximately 7.7%. This CDR3 comprises 13 residues. Germline lookup yields CDR1 DFQATT and CDR2 SNEGSKA (reference sequence). V lost 5 bases, J lost 7 bases, and 5 bases stayed unmatched. New diagnoses, under 2 months' duration, and ages 18 to 65 characterized the hyperthyroidism patients. The sample holds many counts of this clonotype. Its antigen is currently unknown.

The material sequenced was peripheral blood. This TCR was recovered from a woman aged 18-35 years with stable Graves' hyperthyroidism. Some clones in this sample may be carry-over from other donors' samples. J is TRBJ1-5 and V is TRBV20-1; 10 nucleotides line up with TRBD1. The CDR3 DNA reads as TGCAGTGCTGGCCGGGACAGGGGCCAGCCCCAGCATTTT. Translating gives CSAGRDRGQPQHF.